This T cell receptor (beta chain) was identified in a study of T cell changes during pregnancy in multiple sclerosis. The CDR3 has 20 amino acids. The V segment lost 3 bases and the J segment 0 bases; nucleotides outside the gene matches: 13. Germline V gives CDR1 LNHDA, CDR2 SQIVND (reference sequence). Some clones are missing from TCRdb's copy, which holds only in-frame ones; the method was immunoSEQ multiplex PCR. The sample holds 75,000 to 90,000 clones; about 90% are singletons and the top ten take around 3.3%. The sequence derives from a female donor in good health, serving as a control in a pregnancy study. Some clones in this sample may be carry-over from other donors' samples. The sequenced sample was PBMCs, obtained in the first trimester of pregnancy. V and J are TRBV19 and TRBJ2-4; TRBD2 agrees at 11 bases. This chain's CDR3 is CASSIGLAGGVGLAKNIQYF. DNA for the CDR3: TGTGCCAGTAGTATCGGTCTAGCGGGGGGCGTAGGACTAGCCAAAAACATTCAGTACTTC. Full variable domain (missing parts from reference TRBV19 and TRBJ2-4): DGGITQSPKYLFRKEGQNVTLSCEQNLNHDAMYWYRQDPGQGLRLIYYSQIVNDFQKGDIAEGYSVSREKKESFPLTVTSAQKNPTAFYLCASSIGLAGGVGLAKNIQYFGAGTRLSVL.